The subject of this entry is one T cell receptor (beta chain). Its recognized antigen is unknown. There are no base qualities to consult, and no much larger clone falls within one base. This entry belongs to a study of blood T cell repertoires in COVID-19 (TCRdb year 2020). About the study as a whole: The collaborator samples originated in the United States, Italy and Spain and spanned the acute and convalescent phases of COVID-19. Deeply sampled blood TCRbeta repertoires from subjects exposed to, actively infected with, or recovered from COVID-19 were included in the dataset. Where available, HLA class I and class II types were obtained from metadata supplied by the sample provider rather than from assay-based typing. The repertoires were made available in a free public database intended to serve as a resource for research on the immune response to SARS-CoV-2. The samples were drawn from the first 160 participants of the ongoing ImmuneRACE study and from 1,254 subjects provided by 6 global collaborators. Nearly every sample came with metadata listing a de-identified subject ID, COVID-19 status, age in years and sex. The material from the prospective study consisted of cDNA or gDNA derived from T cells, B-cell-depleted T cells, or PBMCs. Broad study findings and their caveats: The quantity of clinical and demographic metadata differed by source and by participant and was supplied without curation.

The immunoSEQ Assay, a bias-controlled multiplex PCR, was used to amplify TCRbeta CDR3 regions from genomic DNA. The original methods were these. The number of nucleated cells in each sample was estimated by amplification of reference gene primers within the assay. Sequence reads were collapsed and filtered to measure the absolute abundance of every unique TCRbeta CDR3 rearrangement. For each sample, productive Simpson clonality was calculated as the square root of Simpson's diversity index over productive rearrangements. TCRdb stores this immuneACCESS table with in-frame sequences only. Part of the clones is absent; in the studies checked, under half of the shortfall reflects unresolved V genes, and no reason is known for the rest. V, J and clone size are those of that table, while D and trimming were read from the DNA. The sample records around 300,000 clones, approximately 88% of which are singletons. Under 6% of the sample is in the top ten clones.

Enrolling through a virtual design, the prospective study's participants ranged in age from roughly 18 to 90 years and lived across about two dozen United States geographic areas. To assign participants to cohorts, the prospective study relied on clinical history that participants themselves reported in a screening survey and a study questionnaire. Recovered participants in ImmuneRACE Cohort 3 were defined by two consecutive negative NP/OP PCR tests, clearance by a healthcare professional, or resolution of symptoms. In the prospective study, whole blood, serum and a nasopharyngeal or oropharyngeal swab were collected from each participant by mobile phlebotomists. Participants in the prospective study had the option to provide additional blood draws and questionnaires over an approximately 2-month period. Before DNA extraction, prospective study blood samples were shipped either frozen or at room temperature.

Looking up the germline V gene (reference sequence) yields CDR1 LNHDA and CDR2 SQIVND. Including the terminal cysteine and phenylalanine, the CDR3 comprises 14 residues. Of all the DNA, just the CDR3 is kept, 42 bases in frame from base 1. A distance of 18 bases separates the germline ends of V and J, which lose 6 bases and 6 bases respectively. The clonotype comes from a man younger than 45 who had recovered from COVID-19. The sequence links TRBV19 to TRBJ2-7; possibly the D gene is TRBD1, per 6 matching bases. Sequencing was carried out using PBMCs or T cells enriched from blood (not recorded which). The CDR3 is CASSATGMPVEQYF. The nucleotide sequence reads TGTGCCAGTAGCGCCACAGGGATGCCCGTCGAGCAGTACTTC.